A selection of T cell receptor beta chains follows, all from one sample in a study of circulating and synovial CD4+ cells in juvenile arthritis. The protocol was immunoSEQ multiplex PCR, while the TCRdb copy is restricted to in-frame clones and leaves out a portion. The profile shows thousands of clones, under 90% of them singletons. The material sequenced was HLA-DR+ CD4+ T cells from blood. These receptors originate from a human donor with juvenile idiopathic arthritis. The conserved cysteine and the conserved F or W are not part of the CDR3 here. A D gene is named only where the DNA matches it firmly.

d_gene	j_gene	v_gene	CDR3aa
TRBD1	TRBJ2-1	TRBV29-1	SVRTGYNEQF
NA	TRBJ1-1	TRBV5-1	ASSLDGGAGTEAF
NA	TRBJ2-2	TRBV19	ASSALQGVGELF
TRBD2	TRBJ2-7	TRBV9	ASSVGAGGHSYEQY
NA	TRBJ1-3	TRBV7-9	ASSLEADYSGNTIY
NA	TRBJ1-1	TRBV5-1	ASSLVGGNEAF
NA	TRBJ2-1	TRBV7-6	ASTLGGGYEQF
NA	NA	TRBV10-1	ASLRDLRTTEQY
NA	TRBJ2-5	TRBV10-3	AISEFVPSQGTQY
TRBD1	TRBJ2-3	TRBV11-2	ASSPRTGRSTDTQY
TRBD2	TRBJ2-3	TRBV6-6	ASSPTSVTDTQY
TRBD1	TRBJ2-7	TRBV6-5	ASSIQGAGEQY
NA	TRBJ2-2	TRBV27	ASSHTAGELF
NA	TRBJ1-2	TRBV13	ASSLKAENYGYT
TRBD2	TRBJ2-3	TRBV4-2	ASSPAGGREDTQY
NA	TRBJ1-2	TRBV6-1	ASSFQGSNYGYT
TRBD2	TRBJ2-7	TRBV7-2	ASSTSGTSGSYEQY
TRBD1	TRBJ1-3	TRBV7-8	ASSLGDSSGNTIY
TRBD2	TRBJ2-5	TRBV28	ASSSRLAGGNQETQY
TRBD1	TRBJ2-3	TRBV4-3	ASSQVNRGWGTDTQY
NA	TRBJ1-4	TRBV4-3	ASRQDSRGEKLF
NA	TRBJ1-1	TRBV6-5	ASRAGPGAEAF
NA	TRBJ2-5	TRBV5-6	ASSFRSALLGETQY
TRBD2	TRBJ2-1	TRBV7-2	ASSPLAGDEQF
NA	TRBJ1-6	TRBV6-1	ASSEAFGGGLNSPLH
TRBD2	TRBJ2-1	TRBV7-2	ASSLATSGGAYNEQF
TRBD1	TRBJ2-7	TRBV7-2	ASSLAQGVYEQY
NA	TRBJ1-1	TRBV6-4	ASSIVPGGNTEAF
NA	TRBJ2-5	TRBV19	ASSMMARAGETQY
TRBD1	TRBJ2-3	TRBV5-8	ASSRGQAGNTQY
NA	TRBJ2-6	TRBV4-1	ASSQKQGAGANVLT
NA	TRBJ2-7	TRBV9	ASSVALDTAYEQY
TRBD2	TRBJ2-1	TRBV9	ASSLGTSGGAWYNEQF
NA	TRBJ2-7	TRBV5-1	ASSFSVLSYEQY
NA	TRBJ2-5	TRBV4-1	ASSRPGLQETQY
TRBD1	TRBJ2-7	TRBV10-3	AISEAGGDEQY
TRBD1	TRBJ2-3	TRBV19	ASSIQGVVWNTQY
TRBD1	TRBJ2-1	TRBV19	ASKEWQGADNEQF
TRBD1	TRBJ1-5	TRBV11-3	ASSLRETGPNQPQH
NA	TRBJ2-7	TRBV6-1	ASSESIQVYEQY
TRBD1	TRBJ1-4	TRBV5-4	ASSPQGTNEKLF
NA	TRBJ1-5	TRBV6-1	ASSETPLGSQPQH
TRBD2	TRBJ2-5	TRBV9	ASSGGLAGGQETQY
TRBD1	TRBJ1-1	TRBV20-1	SARSGTVVR
TRBD2	TRBJ2-1	TRBV7-2	ASRLGGNNEQF
TRBD2	TRBJ2-1	TRBV6-5	ASSYSLAGGLNEQF
NA	TRBJ1-2	TRBV4-3	ASSQDLGRGYT
TRBD1	TRBJ2-7	TRBV5-1	ASKGQVQDEQY
TRBD2	TRBJ2-3	TRBV9	ASSVENGGADTQY
NA	TRBJ2-7	TRBV7-9	ASSSVGGTSSYEQY
TRBD2	TRBJ2-1	TRBV7-8	ASSPTRGVSYNEQF
NA	TRBJ1-1	TRBV30	AWIGEFDEAF
NA	TRBJ2-7	TRBV4-3	ASSQTQAGGYEQY
TRBD2	TRBJ2-7	TRBV5-4	ASSLGPGGAQGYEQY
TRBD2	TRBJ2-5	TRBV7-8	ASSLWTSGGLQETQY
NA	TRBJ1-2	TRBV6-5	ASSYPGRGYT